The 30 T cell receptor beta chains below were found in one sample sequenced in a study of early T cells in non-severe SARS-CoV-2 infection. TCRdb reanalysed the 5' RACE reads using MiXCR and keeps one entry per CDR3 protein. The sample holds just under 45,000 distinct CDR3 sequences, roughly a tenth seen once. Material for sequencing was whole blood. Receptors originate from an adult who was a healthcare worker with PCR-confirmed SARS-CoV-2 infection or an uninfected control (not recorded which).

This clonotype showed up just a few times. The rearrangement uses TRBV29-1 and TRBJ2-1, with TRBD1 matching over 7 bases. Germline V gene data show CDR1 as SQVTM and CDR2 as ANQGSEA. This CDR3 has 13 residues. Trimming took 4 bases from V and 4 from J; bases not matched to a gene: 4. The CDR3 reads CSVAGTAYNEQFF. The CDR3 DNA is TGCAGCGTTGCCGGGACAGCATACAATGAGCAGTTCTTC.

This clonotype has at least ten counts. This rearrangement joins TRBV20-1 to TRBJ1-5; 7 bases line up with TRBD1. V lost 6 bases and J lost 7; bases outside the gene matches: 6. Germline lookup yields CDR1 DFQATT and CDR2 SNEGSKA (reference sequence). The CDR3 contains 12 residues. The CDR3 is CSAHQGGQPQHF. CDR3 nucleotides: TGCAGTGCCCATCAGGGGGGCCAGCCCCAGCATTTT.

By share, this clonotype counts as medium-sized. The genes are TRBV7-2 and TRBJ2-2; 8 positions agree with TRBD2. The germline V gene encodes CDR1 SGHTA and CDR2 FQGNSA. This CDR3 has 15 amino acids. V gave up 2 bases and J gave up 1 base; unmatched junction bases: 0. The CDR3 coding sequence is TGTGCCAGCAGCTTAAGCGGGGGGAACACCGGGGAGCTGTTTTTT. This codes for CASSLSGGNTGELFF.

This clonotype was observed many times. The chain couples TRBV5-1 to TRBJ1-5; TRBD1 is a possible D gene (5 bases). CDR3 length equals 14 residues. Germline V lookup: CDR1 SGHRS, CDR2 YFSETQ. V lost 1 base and J lost 2, with 7 bases in between. The CDR3 loop reads CASSLWGGNQPQHF. Here the CDR3 DNA reads TGCGCCAGCAGCTTGTGGGGCGGCAATCAGCCCCAGCATTTT.

The genes are TRBV7-2 and TRBJ1-2; D remains unclear. V gave up 0 bases and J gave up 4 bases, with 3 bases separating them. Germline V CDR1 and CDR2: SGHTA, FQGNSA. The CDR3 has 12 amino acids. The CDR3 sequence is CASSLAVYGYTF. In DNA, the CDR3 is TGTGCCAGCAGCTTAGCGGTCTATGGCTACACCTTC.

The CDR3 region is CASRLTTSSYNSPLHF. The CDR3 DNA sequence: TGTGCCAGCAGGCTCACAACAAGCTCCTATAATTCACCCCTCCACTTT. The chain has TRBV6-5 and TRBJ1-6; D gene uncertain. Germline CDR1 reads MNHEY; CDR2 reads SVGAGI. This CDR3 has 16 residues. V shed 6 bases and J shed 0 bases, with 12 bases lying between them.

This clonotype was recorded at least ten times. The chain carries TRBV27 and TRBJ2-1; TRBD2 might be the D (6 bases). V was clipped by 1 base and J by 4 bases, with 11 bases between them. The CDR3 consists of 15 residues. Germline CDR1 reads MNHEY; CDR2 reads SMNVEV (reference sequence). CDR3 loop: CASSLLRGYYNEQFF. Here the CDR3 DNA reads TGTGCCAGCAGTTTATTGCGGGGATATTACAATGAGCAGTTCTTC.

Remarks on this clonotype: This may be a read error, as it is one base from a much larger clone. V usage is TRBV7-8 and J usage is TRBJ2-2; a weak D match, TRBD1 (5 bases). This CDR3 spans 15 amino acids. Trimming shortened V by 8 bases and J by 0 bases, and 13 bases separated the two germline ends. In germline, CDR1 is SGHVS, CDR2 FQNEAQ. CDR3 bases: TGTGCCAGCGGGCCGGCAGGGACGAACACCGGGGAGCTGTTTTTT. Amino acids: CASGPAGTNTGELFF.

The gene calls are TRBV27 and TRBJ2-3; 9 nucleotides align to TRBD1. The CDR3 spans 16 residues. The junction had 10 bases not matched to a gene; V was cut back by 5 bases and J by 4 bases. Germline loops: CDR1 MNHEY, CDR2 SMNVEV (reference sequence). The CDR3: CASSKSGTGRADTQYF. In DNA form, the CDR3 reads TGTGCCAGCAGTAAATCCGGGACAGGGAGGGCAGATACGCAGTATTTT.

This clonotype occurred many times. This chain joins TRBV10-3 and TRBJ2-7, with 7 bases matching TRBD1. This CDR3 spans 13 amino acids. Germline V gene lookup returns CDR1 ENHRY and CDR2 SYGVKD. V shed 3 bases, J shed 8 bases, and the junction held 7 bases outside the gene matches. This chain's CDR3 is CAISELQGRQQYF. The CDR3 nucleotides are TGTGCCATCAGTGAATTACAGGGGCGTCAGCAGTACTTC.

By sample share, this clonotype is medium-sized. This chain uses TRBV7-3 with TRBJ1-2; D ambiguous. CDR1 and CDR2 (germline): SGHTA, FQGTGA. CDR3 size: 14 residues. V was cut by 5 bases and J by 4 bases, with 14 bases left in between. CDR3 sequence reads: CASSPPDGRYGYTF. CDR3 bases: TGTGCCAGCAGCCCCCCGGACGGTCGCTATGGCTACACCTTC.

The sample holds many counts of this clonotype. J is TRBJ2-3 and V is TRBV9; no firm D call. The CDR3 sequence is 12 residues long. CDR1 and CDR2 (germline): SGDLS, YYNGEE. Trimming pared 0 bases from V and 4 bases from J, leaving 3 bases between. The CDR3 reads CASSVGSDTQYF. The CDR3 DNA reads TGTGCCAGCAGCGTAGGATCAGATACGCAGTATTTT.

The table lists this clonotype with many counts. The genes are TRBV29-1 and TRBJ2-5; D is uncertain. Germline loops: CDR1 SQVTM, CDR2 ANQGSEA. This CDR3 is built from 12 residues. With 4 bases removed from V and 0 bases from J, the gap between germline ends came to 6 bases. The CDR3 DNA follows: TGCAGCGTTGGCAGACACCAAGAGACCCAGTACTTC. It specifies CSVGRHQETQYF.

This clonotype was recorded many times. J is TRBJ2-7 and V is TRBV19, with D perhaps matching TRBD1 (6 bases). Germline values: CDR1 LNHDA, CDR2 SQIVND (reference sequence). Between the trimmed V and J ends, which lost 1 base and 2 bases, there was a span of 9 bases. The CDR3 length is 14 residues. CDR3 in DNA: TGTGCCAGTAGTATAGCTCCAGGGGCCTACGAGCAGTACTTC. It codes for CASSIAPGAYEQYF.

This clonotype was seen repeatedly, ten times or more. The chain links TRBV6-5 to TRBJ2-7; the D is unclear. Looked up from germline, CDR1 is MNHEY and CDR2 is SVGAGI. This CDR3 spans 14 amino acids. The V and J ends lost 6 bases and 3 bases respectively, with 15 bases between them. The CDR3 bases are TGTGCCAGCAGCCCCGCGCCCAGTTACTACGAGCAGTACTTC. It yields the protein CASSPAPSYYEQYF.

This chain uses TRBV7-2 with TRBJ1-2; D unresolved. Germline values: CDR1 SGHTA, CDR2 FQGNSA. This CDR3 region has 14 residues. Deletions cut 1 base from V and 1 base from J, with 7 bases between. The CDR3 DNA sequence: TGTGCCAGCAGCTTAGTGGCGGTTAACTATGGCTACACCTTC. Translating it yields CASSLVAVNYGYTF.

The chain links TRBV29-1 to TRBJ2-7; 9 bases align to TRBD1. V dropped 6 bases and J dropped 3; count of bases not matched to a gene: 9. The CDR3 length is 14 residues. Germline CDR1 and CDR2: SQVTM and ANQGSEA. The CDR3 spells CSVYSDRGRYEQYF. The CDR3 DNA is TGCAGCGTCTATTCGGACAGGGGTCGCTACGAGCAGTACTTC.

This clonotype occurred a few times. At one of its ends the junction is not consistent with the germline gene, which may arise from a read error. The chain uses TRBV7-7 and TRBJ2-5, with D possibly matching TRBD2 (6 bases). The germline gives CDR1 SSHAT, CDR2 FNYEAQ (reference sequence). The CDR3 length is 13 residues. CDR3 sequence reads: CASSTGVGETQYF. The CDR3 DNA follows: TGTGCTAGCAGCACGGGAGTGGGAGAGACCCAGTACTTC.

This clonotype was recorded a few times. V and J are TRBV10-3 and TRBJ1-5; weak D call: TRBD1 (5 bases). Between the trimmed V and J ends, which lost 3 bases and 5 bases, there was a span of 8 bases. The CDR3 length is 13 residues. Per the germline V gene, CDR1 is ENHRY and CDR2 is SYGVKD. DNA of the CDR3: TGTGCCATCAGTGACAGGGAGGATCAGCCCCAGCATTTT. Amino acid sequence: CAISDREDQPQHF.

This clonotype was counted ten times or more. CDR3 nucleotide sequence: TGCAGTGCTAGGTCGGCGGCGAACACCGGGGAGCTGTTTTTT. Protein: CSARSAANTGELFF. The V gene is TRBV20-1, the J gene TRBJ2-2, with D unclear. Trimming cost V 3 bases and J 0 bases, with 8 bases left between them. CDR1 is DFQATT, CDR2 SNEGSKA, per germline (reference sequence). This CDR3 has 14 amino acids.

The chain uses TRBV19 and TRBJ2-7, with no clear D. The CDR3 runs to 13 residues. Trimming took off 4 bases at V and 3 bases at J, with 10 bases between the two ends. In germline, CDR1 is LNHDA, CDR2 SQIVND (reference sequence). The CDR3: CASSNINNYEQYF. The CDR3 DNA is TGTGCCAGTAGTAACATCAACAACTACGAGCAGTACTTC.

The chain has TRBV20-1 and TRBJ2-7; TRBD1 or TRBD2 may be the D gene (5 bases each). Looked up from germline, CDR1 is DFQATT and CDR2 is SNEGSKA (reference sequence). The CDR3 contains 12 residues. The germline V and J ends were trimmed by 5 bases and 3 bases, with 11 bases remaining between them. Here the CDR3 DNA reads TGCAGTGCTGAGGGGTCCCGCTACGAGCAGTACTTC. It codes for CSAEGSRYEQYF.

Relative to its sample, this clonotype is medium-sized (0.01 to 0.1%). V usage is TRBV7-9 and J usage is TRBJ1-2; D may be TRBD1 (5 bases). Germline CDR1 is SEHNR and CDR2 is FQNEAQ (reference sequence). Deletions cut 5 bases from V and 2 bases from J, with 12 bases between. The CDR3 runs to 14 residues. Here the CDR3 DNA reads TGTGCCAGCAGCCCAGGGACCGTAAACTATGGCTACACCTTC. It yields the protein CASSPGTVNYGYTF.

This clonotype was counted many times. V and J are TRBV7-2 and TRBJ2-7; 7 bases align to TRBD1. CDR1 and CDR2 (germline): SGHTA, FQGNSA. The CDR3 runs to 14 residues. The trim removed 6 bases at V and 0 bases at J, leaving 5 bases unmatched. In DNA, the CDR3 is TGTGCCAGCAGGCCGACAGGGAGCTCCTACGAGCAGTACTTC. Its protein is CASRPTGSSYEQYF. Using reference TRBV7-2 and TRBJ2-7 for the parts outside the CDR3, the full variable domain is GAGVSQSPSNKVTEKGKDVELRCDPISGHTALYWYRQSLGQGLEFLIYFQGNSAPDKSGLPSDRFSAERTGGSVSTLTIQRTQQEDSAVYLCASRPTGSSYEQYFGPGTRLTVT.

This clonotype was counted ten times or more. This rearrangement joins TRBV11-1 to TRBJ1-6; 7 bases map to TRBD1. Germline V CDR1 and CDR2: SGHAT, FQDESV (reference sequence). The CDR3 length is 15 residues. The ends lost 5 bases at V and 6 bases at J; junction bases unmatched: 7. The CDR3 nucleotides read TGTGCCAGCAGCCGTCTGACAGGGCCTAATTCACCCCTCCACTTT. Its translation is CASSRLTGPNSPLHF.

This clonotype was counted between two and nine times. The chain recombines TRBV29-1 with TRBJ1-4; TRBD1 matches 8 bases. V lost 3 bases and J lost 7; bases outside the gene matches: 1. The CDR3 consists of 12 residues. The germline CDR1 and CDR2 sequences are SQVTM and ANQGSEA. The CDR3 DNA follows: TGCAGCGTTGAGCAGGGGGCTGAAAAACTGTTTTTT. Translation gives CSVEQGAEKLFF. Full variable domain (remainder filled in from reference TRBV29-1 and TRBJ1-4): SAVISQKPSRDICQRGTSLTIQCQVDSQVTMMFWYRQQPGQSLTLIATANQGSEATYESGFVIDKFPISRPNLTFSTLTVSNMSPEDSSIYLCSVEQGAEKLFFGSGTQLSVL.

The rearrangement joins TRBV10-3 to TRBJ2-7, with D unresolved. Germline lookup yields CDR1 ENHRY and CDR2 SYGVKD. V lost 0 bases to trimming and J lost 0 bases, with 9 bases between them. The CDR3 is made up of 15 amino acids. CDR3 residues: CAISESGGSSYEQYF. The CDR3 coding sequence is TGTGCCATCAGTGAGTCGGGCGGCAGCTCCTACGAGCAGTACTTC.

This clonotype has a count of ten or more. J is TRBJ2-1 and V is TRBV20-1; 7 bases agree with TRBD2. CDR3 length equals 14 residues. Germline V CDR1 and CDR2: DFQATT, SNEGSKA (reference sequence). V lost 3 bases to trimming and J lost 0 bases; unmatched junction nucleotides: 2. Written as DNA, the CDR3 is TGCAGTGCTAGGGGACTAAGCTCCTACAATGAGCAGTTCTTC. Translating gives CSARGLSSYNEQFF.

This clonotype turned up a few times. The chain carries TRBV5-1 and TRBJ1-6, with 8 bases fitting TRBD1. CDR1 is SGHRS, CDR2 YFSETQ, per germline. The ends lost 3 bases at V and 8 bases at J; junction bases unmatched: 4. The CDR3 is made up of 14 amino acids. In nucleotides, the CDR3 is TGCGCCAGCAGCTGGACAGGGAATGATTCACCCCTCCACTTT. Protein: CASSWTGNDSPLHF.

This chain connects TRBV27 to TRBJ1-2; 8 nucleotides align to TRBD1. Germline V lookup: CDR1 MNHEY, CDR2 SMNVEV (reference sequence). The CDR3 is 15 amino acids. V gave up 5 bases and J gave up 7 bases; unmatched junction bases: 12. The CDR3 loop is CASSPWTGYGAGYTF. The CDR3 DNA is TGTGCCAGCAGTCCATGGACAGGGTACGGTGCTGGCTACACCTTC.